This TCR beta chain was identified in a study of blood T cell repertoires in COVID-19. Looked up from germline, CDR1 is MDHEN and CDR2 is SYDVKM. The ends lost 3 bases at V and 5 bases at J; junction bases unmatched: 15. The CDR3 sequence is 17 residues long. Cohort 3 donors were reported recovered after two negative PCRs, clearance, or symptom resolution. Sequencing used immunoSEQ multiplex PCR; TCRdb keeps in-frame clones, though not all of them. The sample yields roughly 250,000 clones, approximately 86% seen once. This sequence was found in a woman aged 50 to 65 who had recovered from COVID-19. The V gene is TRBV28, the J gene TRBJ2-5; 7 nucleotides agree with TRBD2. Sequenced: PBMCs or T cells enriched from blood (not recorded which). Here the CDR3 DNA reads TGTGCCAGCAGTTTTGGGGTGACTAGCAGATCGGGGGAGACCCAGTACTTC. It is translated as CASSFGVTSRSGETQYF.